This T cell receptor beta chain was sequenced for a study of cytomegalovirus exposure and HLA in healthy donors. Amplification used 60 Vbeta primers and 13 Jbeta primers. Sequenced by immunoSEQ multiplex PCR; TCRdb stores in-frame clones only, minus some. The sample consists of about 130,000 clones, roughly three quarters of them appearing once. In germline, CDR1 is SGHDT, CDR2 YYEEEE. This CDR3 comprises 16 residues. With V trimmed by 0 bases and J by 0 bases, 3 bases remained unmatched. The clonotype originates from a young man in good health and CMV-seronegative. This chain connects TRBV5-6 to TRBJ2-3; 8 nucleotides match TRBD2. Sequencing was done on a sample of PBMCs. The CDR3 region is CASSLALAGSTDTQYF. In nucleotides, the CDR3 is TGTGCCAGCAGCTTGGCGTTAGCGGGGAGCACAGATACGCAGTATTTT.